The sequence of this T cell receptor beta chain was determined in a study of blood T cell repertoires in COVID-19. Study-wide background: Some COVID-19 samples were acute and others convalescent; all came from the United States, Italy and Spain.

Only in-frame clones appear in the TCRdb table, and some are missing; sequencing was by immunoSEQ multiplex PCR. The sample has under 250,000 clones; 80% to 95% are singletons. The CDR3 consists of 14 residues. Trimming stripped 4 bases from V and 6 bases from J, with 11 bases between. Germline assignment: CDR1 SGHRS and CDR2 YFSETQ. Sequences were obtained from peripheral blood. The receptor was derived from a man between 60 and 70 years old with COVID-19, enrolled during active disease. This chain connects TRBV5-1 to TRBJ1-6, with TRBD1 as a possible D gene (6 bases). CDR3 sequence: CASSPRQANSPLHF. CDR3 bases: TGCGCCAGCAGCCCTAGACAGGCTAATTCACCCCTCCACTTT.